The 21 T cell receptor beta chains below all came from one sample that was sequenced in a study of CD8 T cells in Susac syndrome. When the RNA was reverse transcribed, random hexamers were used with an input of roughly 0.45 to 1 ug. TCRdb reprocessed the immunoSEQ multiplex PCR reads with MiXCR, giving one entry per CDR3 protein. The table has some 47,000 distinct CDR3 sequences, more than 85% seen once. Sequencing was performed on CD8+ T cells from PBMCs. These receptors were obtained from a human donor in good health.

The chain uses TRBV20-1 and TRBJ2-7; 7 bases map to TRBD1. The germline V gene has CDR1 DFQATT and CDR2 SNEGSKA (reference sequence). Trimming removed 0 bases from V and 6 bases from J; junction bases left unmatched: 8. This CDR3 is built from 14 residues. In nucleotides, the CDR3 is TGCAGTGCTAGAGAGAAGGACAGGTCCCCCGAGCAGTACTTC. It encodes CSAREKDRSPEQYF.

The CDR3 nucleotides are TGCAGTGCTTTCCGGGACTGGGGGACCCAAAGCTCCTACAATGAGCAGTTCTTC. Translated, it gives CSAFRDWGTQSSYNEQFF. The gene calls are TRBV20-1 and TRBJ2-1; D perhaps matches TRBD2 (6 bases). V gave up 5 bases and J gave up 0 bases, with 23 bases separating them. CDR1 is DFQATT, CDR2 SNEGSKA, per germline (reference sequence). The CDR3 is made up of 18 amino acids.

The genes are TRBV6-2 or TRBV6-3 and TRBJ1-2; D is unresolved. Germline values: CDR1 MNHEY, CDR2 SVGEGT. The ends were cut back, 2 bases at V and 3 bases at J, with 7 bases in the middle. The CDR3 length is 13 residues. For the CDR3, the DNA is TGTGCCAGCAGTTACGTCCAGGACTATGGCTACACCTTC. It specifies CASSYVQDYGYTF.

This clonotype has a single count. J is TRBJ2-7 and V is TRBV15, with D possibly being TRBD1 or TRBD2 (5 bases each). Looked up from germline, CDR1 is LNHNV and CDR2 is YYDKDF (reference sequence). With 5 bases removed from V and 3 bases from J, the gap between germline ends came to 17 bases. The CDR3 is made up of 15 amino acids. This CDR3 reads CATSGFRDGFYEQYF. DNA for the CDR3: TGTGCCACCAGCGGGTTCCGGGACGGTTTCTACGAGCAGTACTTC. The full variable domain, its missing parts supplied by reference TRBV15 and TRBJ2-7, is DAMVIQNPRYQVTQFGKPVTLSCSQTLNHNVMYWYQQKSSQAPKLLFHYYDKDFNNEADTPDNFQSRRPNTSFCFLDIRSPGLGDTAMYLCATSGFRDGFYEQYFGPGTRLTVT.

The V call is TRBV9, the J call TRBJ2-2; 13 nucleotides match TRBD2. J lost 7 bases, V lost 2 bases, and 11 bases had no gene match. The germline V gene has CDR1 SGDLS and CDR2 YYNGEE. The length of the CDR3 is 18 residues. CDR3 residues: CASSVGLAGDYDGGELFF. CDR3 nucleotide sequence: TGTGCCAGCAGCGTCGGACTAGCGGGAGATTACGATGGCGGGGAGCTGTTTTTT.

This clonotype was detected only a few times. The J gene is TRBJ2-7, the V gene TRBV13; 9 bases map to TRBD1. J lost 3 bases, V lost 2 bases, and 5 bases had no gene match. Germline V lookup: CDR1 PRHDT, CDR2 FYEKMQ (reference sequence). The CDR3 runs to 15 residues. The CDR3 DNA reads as TGTGCCAGCAGCTTACGCGGACAGGGGCTCTACGAGCAGTACTTC. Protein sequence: CASSLRGQGLYEQYF.

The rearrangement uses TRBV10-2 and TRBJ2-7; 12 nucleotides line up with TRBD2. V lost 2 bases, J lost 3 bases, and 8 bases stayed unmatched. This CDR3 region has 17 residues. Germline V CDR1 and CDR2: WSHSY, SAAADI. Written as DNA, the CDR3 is TGCGCCAGCAGTGAGGGGCTAGCGGGAGGGCCCCTCTACGAGCAGTACTTC. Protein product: CASSEGLAGGPLYEQYF.

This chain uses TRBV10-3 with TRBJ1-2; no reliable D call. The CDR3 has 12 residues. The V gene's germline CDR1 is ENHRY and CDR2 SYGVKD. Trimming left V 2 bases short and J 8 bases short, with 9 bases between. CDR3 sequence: CAISEGATGYTF. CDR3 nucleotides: TGTGCCATCAGTGAGGGCGCCACAGGCTACACCTTC.

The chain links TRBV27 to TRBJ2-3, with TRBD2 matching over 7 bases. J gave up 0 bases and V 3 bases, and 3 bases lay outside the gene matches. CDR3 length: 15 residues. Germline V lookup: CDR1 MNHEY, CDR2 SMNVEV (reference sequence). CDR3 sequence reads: CASSLGTTSTDTQYF. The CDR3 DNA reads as TGTGCCAGCAGTTTGGGGACTACTAGCACAGATACGCAGTATTTT.

The CDR3 reads CASGLGQGGGVNTEAFF. Here the CDR3 DNA reads TGTGCTAGTGGTTTGGGCCAGGGTGGTGGGGTAAACACTGAAGCTTTCTTT. The genes are TRBV12-5 and TRBJ1-1; D might be TRBD1 (5 bases). The CDR3 runs to 17 residues. The V end was cut by 1 base, the J end by 2 bases, with 17 bases between. Germline assignment: CDR1 LGHNT and CDR2 FRNRAP. Combining the CDR3 with reference TRBV12-5 and TRBJ1-1 gives the whole variable domain DARVTQTPRHKVTEMGQEVTMRCQPILGHNTVFWYRQTMMQGLELLAYFRNRAPLDDSGMPKDRFSAEMPDATLATLKIQPSEPRDSAVYFCASGLGQGGGVNTEAFFGQGTRLTVV.

Written as DNA, the CDR3 is TGTGCCAGCCGGATGGCAGGGGGATCCACAGATACGCAGTATTTT. Residues: CASRMAGGSTDTQYF. The rearrangement uses TRBV25-1 and TRBJ2-3; 7 nucleotides align to TRBD1. Germline V gives CDR1 MGHDK, CDR2 SYGVNS. Trimming took 8 bases from V and 2 from J; bases not matched to a gene: 10. The CDR3 has 15 residues.

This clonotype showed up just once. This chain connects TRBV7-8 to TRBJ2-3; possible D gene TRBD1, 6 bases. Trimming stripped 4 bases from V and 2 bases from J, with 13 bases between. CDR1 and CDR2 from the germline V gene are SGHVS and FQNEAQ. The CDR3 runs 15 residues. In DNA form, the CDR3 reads TGTGCCAGCAGCTCGACAGGACCGTACACAGATACGCAGTATTTT. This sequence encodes CASSSTGPYTDTQYF. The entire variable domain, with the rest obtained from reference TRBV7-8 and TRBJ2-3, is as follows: GAGVSQSPRYKVAKRGQDVALRCDPISGHVSLFWYQQALGQGPEFLTYFQNEAQLDKSGLPSDRFFAERPEGSVSTLKIQRTQQEDSAVYLCASSSTGPYTDTQYFGPGTRLTVL.

The CDR3 here is CASSIRGYGYTF. The CDR3 DNA reads as TGTGCCAGTAGTATCAGAGGTTATGGCTACACCTTC. The chain links TRBV19 to TRBJ1-2; no clear D. CDR1 is LNHDA, CDR2 SQIVND, per germline (reference sequence). The length of the CDR3 is 12 residues. Trimming shortened V by 3 bases and J by 5 bases, and 7 bases separated the two germline ends.

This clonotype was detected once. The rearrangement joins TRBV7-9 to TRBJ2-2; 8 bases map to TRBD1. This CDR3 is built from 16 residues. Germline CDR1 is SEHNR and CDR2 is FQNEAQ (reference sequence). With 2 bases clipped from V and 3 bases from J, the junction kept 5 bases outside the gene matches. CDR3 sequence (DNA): TGTGCCAGCAGCTTATCCGGACAGGGAGACACCGGGGAGCTGTTTTTT. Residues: CASSLSGQGDTGELFF. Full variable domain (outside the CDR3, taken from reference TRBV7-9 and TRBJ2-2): DTGVSQNPRHKITKRGQNVTFRCDPISEHNRLYWYRQTLGQGPEFLTYFQNEAQLEKSRLLSDRFSAERPKGSFSTLEIQRTEQGDSAMYLCASSLSGQGDTGELFFGEGSRLTVL.

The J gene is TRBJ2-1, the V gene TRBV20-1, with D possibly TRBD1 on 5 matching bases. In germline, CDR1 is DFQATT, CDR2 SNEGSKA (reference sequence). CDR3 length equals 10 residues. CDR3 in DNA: TGCGGGGCCCCCGGTGGTGAGCAGTTCTTC. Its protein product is CGAPGGEQFF.

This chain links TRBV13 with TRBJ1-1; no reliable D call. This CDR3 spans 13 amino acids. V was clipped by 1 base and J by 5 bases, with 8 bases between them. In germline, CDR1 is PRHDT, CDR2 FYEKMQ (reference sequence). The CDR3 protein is CASSLERRTEAFF. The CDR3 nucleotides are TGTGCCAGCAGCTTAGAAAGGAGAACTGAAGCTTTCTTT.

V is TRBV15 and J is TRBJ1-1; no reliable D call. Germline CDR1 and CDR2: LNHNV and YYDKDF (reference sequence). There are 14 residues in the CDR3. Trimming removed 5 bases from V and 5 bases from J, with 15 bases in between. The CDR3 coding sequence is TGTGCCACCAGCCCGCGGCTGACGCGGACTGAAGCTTTCTTT. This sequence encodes CATSPRLTRTEAFF. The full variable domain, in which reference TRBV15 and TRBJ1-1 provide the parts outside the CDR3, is DAMVIQNPRYQVTQFGKPVTLSCSQTLNHNVMYWYQQKSSQAPKLLFHYYDKDFNNEADTPDNFQSRRPNTSFCFLDIRSPGLGDTAMYLCATSPRLTRTEAFFGQGTRLTVV.

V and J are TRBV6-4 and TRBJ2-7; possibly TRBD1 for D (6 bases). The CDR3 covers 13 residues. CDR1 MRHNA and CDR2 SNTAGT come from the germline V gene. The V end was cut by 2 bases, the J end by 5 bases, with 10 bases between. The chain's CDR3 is CASSDARGHEQYF. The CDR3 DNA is TGTGCCAGCAGTGACGCCAGGGGCCACGAGCAGTACTTC.

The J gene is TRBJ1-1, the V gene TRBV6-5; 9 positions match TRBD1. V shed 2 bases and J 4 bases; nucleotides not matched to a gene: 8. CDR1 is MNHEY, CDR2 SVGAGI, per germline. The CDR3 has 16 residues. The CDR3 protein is CASSYPKGQGSTEAFF. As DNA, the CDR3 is TGTGCCAGCAGTTACCCGAAGGGACAGGGATCCACTGAAGCTTTCTTT.

CDR3 sequence: CATLTSGSVRSWNEQFF. The CDR3, as DNA: TGTGCCACTCTGACTAGCGGGAGCGTCCGCTCCTGGAATGAGCAGTTCTTC. This sequence joins TRBV7-8 and TRBJ2-1; TRBD2 matches 12 bases. V lost 10 bases, J lost 7 bases, and 17 bases stayed unmatched. The CDR3 runs 17 residues. The germline V gene has CDR1 SGHVS and CDR2 FQNEAQ.

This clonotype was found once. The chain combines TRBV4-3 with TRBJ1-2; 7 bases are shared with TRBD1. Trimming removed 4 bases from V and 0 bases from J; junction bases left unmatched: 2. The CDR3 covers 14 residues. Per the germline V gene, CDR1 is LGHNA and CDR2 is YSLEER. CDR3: CASSPGQTNYGYTF. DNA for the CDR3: TGCGCCAGCAGCCCGGGACAGACTAACTATGGCTACACCTTC.